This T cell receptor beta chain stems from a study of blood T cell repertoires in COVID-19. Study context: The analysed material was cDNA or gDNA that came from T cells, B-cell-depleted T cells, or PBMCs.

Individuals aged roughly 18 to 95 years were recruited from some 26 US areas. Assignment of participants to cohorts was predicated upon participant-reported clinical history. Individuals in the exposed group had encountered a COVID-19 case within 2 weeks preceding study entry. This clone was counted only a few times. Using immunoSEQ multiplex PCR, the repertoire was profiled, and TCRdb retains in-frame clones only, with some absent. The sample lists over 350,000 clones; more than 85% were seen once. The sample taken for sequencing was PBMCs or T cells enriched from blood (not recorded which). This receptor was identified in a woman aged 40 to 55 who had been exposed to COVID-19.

CDR3 coding DNA: TGTGCCAGCAGCTTCCCGGACAGGGCGAACACTGAAGCTTTCTTT. This gives the protein CASSFPDRANTEAFF. The V and J genes are TRBV5-4 and TRBJ1-1; 8 bases match TRBD1. Germline trimming cut 2 bases from V and 1 base from J; bases unmatched to any gene: 4. Germline V gene data show CDR1 as SGHNT and CDR2 as YYREEE (reference sequence). The CDR3 is made up of 15 amino acids.